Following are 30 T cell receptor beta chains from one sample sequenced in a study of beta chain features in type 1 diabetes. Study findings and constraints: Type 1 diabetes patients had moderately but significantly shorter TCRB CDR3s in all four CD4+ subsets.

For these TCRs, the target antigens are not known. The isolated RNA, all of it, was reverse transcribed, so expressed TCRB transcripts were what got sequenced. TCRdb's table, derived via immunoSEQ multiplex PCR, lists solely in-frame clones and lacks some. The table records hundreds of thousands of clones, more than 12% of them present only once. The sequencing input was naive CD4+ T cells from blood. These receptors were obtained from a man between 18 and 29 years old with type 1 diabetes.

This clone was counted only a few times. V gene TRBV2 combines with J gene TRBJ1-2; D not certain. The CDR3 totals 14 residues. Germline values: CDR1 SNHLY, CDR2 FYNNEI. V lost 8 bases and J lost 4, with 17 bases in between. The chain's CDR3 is CASLIMSGSYGYTF. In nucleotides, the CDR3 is TGTGCCAGCCTTATTATGTCGGGTTCCTATGGCTACACCTTC.

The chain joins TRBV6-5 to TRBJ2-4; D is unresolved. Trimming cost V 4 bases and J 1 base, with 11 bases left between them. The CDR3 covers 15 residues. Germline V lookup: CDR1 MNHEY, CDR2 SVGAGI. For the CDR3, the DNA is TGTGCCAGCAGTTTAGGTTCGTCGGCCAAAAACATTCAGTACTTC. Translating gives CASSLGSSAKNIQYF.

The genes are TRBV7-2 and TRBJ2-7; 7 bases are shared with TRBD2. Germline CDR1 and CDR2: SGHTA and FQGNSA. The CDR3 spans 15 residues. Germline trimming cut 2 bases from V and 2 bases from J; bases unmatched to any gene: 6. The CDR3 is CASSLSTLAAYEQYF. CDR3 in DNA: TGTGCCAGCAGCTTATCGACGCTAGCGGCCTACGAGCAGTACTTC.

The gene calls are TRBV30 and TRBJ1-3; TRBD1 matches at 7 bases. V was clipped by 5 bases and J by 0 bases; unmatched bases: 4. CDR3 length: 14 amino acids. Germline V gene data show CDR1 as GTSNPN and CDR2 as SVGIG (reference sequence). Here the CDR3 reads CAWGSGGSGNTIYF. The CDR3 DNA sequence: TGTGCCTGGGGATCAGGGGGCTCTGGAAACACCATATATTTT.

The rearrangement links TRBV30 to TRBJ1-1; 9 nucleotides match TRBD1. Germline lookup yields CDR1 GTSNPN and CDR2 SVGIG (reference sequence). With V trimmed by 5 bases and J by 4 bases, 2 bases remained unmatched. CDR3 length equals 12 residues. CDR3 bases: TGTGCCTGGTTGACAGGGGGCACTGAAGCTTTCTTT. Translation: CAWLTGGTEAFF.

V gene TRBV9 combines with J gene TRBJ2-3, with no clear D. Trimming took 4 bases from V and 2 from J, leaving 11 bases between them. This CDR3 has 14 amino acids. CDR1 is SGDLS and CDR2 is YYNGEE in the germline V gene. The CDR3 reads CASSPSGATDTQYF. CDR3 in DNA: TGTGCCAGCAGCCCTTCTGGAGCCACAGATACGCAGTATTTT.

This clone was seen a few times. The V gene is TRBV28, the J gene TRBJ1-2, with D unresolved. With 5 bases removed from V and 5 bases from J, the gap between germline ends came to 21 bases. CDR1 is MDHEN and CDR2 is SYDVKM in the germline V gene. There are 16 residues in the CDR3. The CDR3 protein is CASSPSNPWWGYGYTF. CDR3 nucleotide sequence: TGTGCCAGCAGTCCGTCAAACCCCTGGTGGGGATATGGCTACACCTTC.

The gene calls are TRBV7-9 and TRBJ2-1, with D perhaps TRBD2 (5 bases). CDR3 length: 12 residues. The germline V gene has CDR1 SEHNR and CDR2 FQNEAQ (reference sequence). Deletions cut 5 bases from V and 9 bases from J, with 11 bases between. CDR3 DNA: TGTGCCAGCAGCCTAGAGGGTCTTGAGCAGTTCTTC. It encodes CASSLEGLEQFF.

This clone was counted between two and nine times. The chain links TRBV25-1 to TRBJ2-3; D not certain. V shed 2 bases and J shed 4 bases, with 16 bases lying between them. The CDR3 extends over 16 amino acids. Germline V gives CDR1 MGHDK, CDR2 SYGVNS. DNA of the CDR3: TGTGCCAGCAGTGAAAGCCCGGGTGTGCAAGCAGATACGCAGTATTTT. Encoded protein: CASSESPGVQADTQYF.

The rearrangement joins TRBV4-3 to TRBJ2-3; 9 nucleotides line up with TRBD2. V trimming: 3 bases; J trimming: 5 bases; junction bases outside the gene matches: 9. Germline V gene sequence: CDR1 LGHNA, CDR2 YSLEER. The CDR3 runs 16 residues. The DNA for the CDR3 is TGCGCCAGCAGCCATCGGGCCGCGGGGGGGGAAGATACGCAGTATTTT. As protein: CASSHRAAGGEDTQYF.

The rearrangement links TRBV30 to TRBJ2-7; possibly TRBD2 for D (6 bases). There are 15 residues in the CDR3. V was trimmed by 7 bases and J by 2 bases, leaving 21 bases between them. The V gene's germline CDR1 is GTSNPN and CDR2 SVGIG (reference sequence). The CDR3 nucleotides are TGTGCCTCACTTCCCGCGGGACGGCTACCCTACGAGCAGTACTTC. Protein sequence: CASLPAGRLPYEQYF.

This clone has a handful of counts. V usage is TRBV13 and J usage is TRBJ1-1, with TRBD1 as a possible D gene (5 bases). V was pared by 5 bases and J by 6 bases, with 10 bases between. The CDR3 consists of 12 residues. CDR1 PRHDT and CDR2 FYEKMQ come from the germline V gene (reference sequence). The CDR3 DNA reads TGTGCCAGCAGCCCTAGGGGAGCTGAAGCTTTCTTT. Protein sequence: CASSPRGAEAFF. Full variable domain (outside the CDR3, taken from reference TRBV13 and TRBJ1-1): AAGVIQSPRHLIKEKRETATLKCYPIPRHDTVYWYQQGPGQDPQFLISFYEKMQSDKGSIPDRFSAQQFSDYHSELNMSSLELGDSALYFCASSPRGAEAFFGQGTRLTVV.

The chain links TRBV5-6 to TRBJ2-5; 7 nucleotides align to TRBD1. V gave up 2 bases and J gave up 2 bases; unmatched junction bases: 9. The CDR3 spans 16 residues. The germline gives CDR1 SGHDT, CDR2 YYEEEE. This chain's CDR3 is CASSFAGQAFQETQYF. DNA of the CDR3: TGTGCCAGCAGCTTCGCAGGACAGGCCTTTCAAGAGACCCAGTACTTC.

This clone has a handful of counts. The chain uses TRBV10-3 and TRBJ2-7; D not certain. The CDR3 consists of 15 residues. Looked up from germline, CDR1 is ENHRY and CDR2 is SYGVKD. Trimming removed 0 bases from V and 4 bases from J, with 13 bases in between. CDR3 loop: CAISESNTRGYEQYF. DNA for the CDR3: TGTGCCATCAGTGAGTCGAACACGAGAGGTTACGAGCAGTACTTC.

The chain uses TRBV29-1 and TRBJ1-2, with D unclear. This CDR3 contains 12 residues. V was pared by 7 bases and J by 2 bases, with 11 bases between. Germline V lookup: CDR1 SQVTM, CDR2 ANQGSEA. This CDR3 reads CSGAGSNYGYTF. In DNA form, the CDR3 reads TGCAGCGGTGCGGGCTCCAACTATGGCTACACCTTC.

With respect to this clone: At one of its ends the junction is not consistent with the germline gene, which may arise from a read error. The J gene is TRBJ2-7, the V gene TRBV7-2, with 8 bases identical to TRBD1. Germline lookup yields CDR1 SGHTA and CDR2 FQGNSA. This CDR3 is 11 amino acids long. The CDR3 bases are TGTGCCAGCAGCTCCGGGACAGGATTACAGTTC. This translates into CASSSGTGLQF.

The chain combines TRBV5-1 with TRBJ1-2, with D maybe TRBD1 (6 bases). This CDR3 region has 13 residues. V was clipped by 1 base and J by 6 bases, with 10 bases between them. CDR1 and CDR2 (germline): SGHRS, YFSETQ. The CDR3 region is CASSLLAGDGYTF. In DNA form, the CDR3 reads TGCGCCAGCAGCTTGTTAGCAGGGGATGGCTACACCTTC.

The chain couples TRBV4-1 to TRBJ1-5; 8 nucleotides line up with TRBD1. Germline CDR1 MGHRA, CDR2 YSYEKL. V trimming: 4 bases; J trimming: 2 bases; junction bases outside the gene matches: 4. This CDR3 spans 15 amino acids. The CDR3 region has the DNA TGCGCCAGCAGCCGATTGACAGGGGGCAATCAGCCCCAGCATTTT. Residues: CASSRLTGGNQPQHF.

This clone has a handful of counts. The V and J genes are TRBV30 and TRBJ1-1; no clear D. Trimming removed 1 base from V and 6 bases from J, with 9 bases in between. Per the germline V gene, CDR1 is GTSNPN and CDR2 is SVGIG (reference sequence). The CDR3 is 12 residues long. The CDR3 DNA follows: TGTGCCTGGAGTGATGCGGACGCTGAAGCTTTCTTT. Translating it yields CAWSDADAEAFF. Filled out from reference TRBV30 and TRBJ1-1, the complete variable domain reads SQTIHQWPATLVQPVGSPLSLECTVEGTSNPNLYWYRQAAGRGLQLLFYSVGIGQISSEVPQNLSASRPQDRQFILSSKKLLLSDSGFYLCAWSDADAEAFFGQGTRLTVV.

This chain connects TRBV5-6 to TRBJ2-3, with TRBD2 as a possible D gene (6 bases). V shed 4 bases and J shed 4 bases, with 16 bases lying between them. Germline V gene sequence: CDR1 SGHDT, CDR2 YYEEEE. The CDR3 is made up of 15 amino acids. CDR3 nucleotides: TGTGCCAGCAGCGCGGGACTCAGCGGAGCAGATACGCAGTATTTT. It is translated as CASSAGLSGADTQYF.

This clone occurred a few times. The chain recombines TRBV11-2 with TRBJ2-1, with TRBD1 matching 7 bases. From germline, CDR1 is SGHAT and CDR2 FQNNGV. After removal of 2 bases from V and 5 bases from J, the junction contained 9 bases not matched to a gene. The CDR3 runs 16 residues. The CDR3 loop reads CASSLIRRQGNNEQFF. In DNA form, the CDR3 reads TGTGCCAGCAGCTTAATTCGGAGACAGGGAAACAATGAGCAGTTCTTC.

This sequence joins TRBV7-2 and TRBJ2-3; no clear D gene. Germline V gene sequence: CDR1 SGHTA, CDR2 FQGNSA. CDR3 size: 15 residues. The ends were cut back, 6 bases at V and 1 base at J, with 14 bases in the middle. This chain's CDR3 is CASSSSWQRTDTQYF. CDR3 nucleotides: TGTGCCAGCAGTTCTTCATGGCAGCGCACAGATACGCAGTATTTT. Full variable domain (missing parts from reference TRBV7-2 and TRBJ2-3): GAGVSQSPSNKVTEKGKDVELRCDPISGHTALYWYRQSLGQGLEFLIYFQGNSAPDKSGLPSDRFSAERTGGSVSTLTIQRTQQEDSAVYLCASSSSWQRTDTQYFGPGTRLTVL.

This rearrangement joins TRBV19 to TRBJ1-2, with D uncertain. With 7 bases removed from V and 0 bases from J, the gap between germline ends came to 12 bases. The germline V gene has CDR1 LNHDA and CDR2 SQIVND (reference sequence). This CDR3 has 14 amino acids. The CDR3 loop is CASIWSGANYGYTF. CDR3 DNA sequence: TGTGCCAGTATTTGGTCTGGAGCTAACTATGGCTACACCTTC. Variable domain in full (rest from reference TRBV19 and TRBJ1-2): DGGITQSPKYLFRKEGQNVTLSCEQNLNHDAMYWYRQDPGQGLRLIYYSQIVNDFQKGDIAEGYSVSREKKESFPLTVTSAQKNPTAFYLCASIWSGANYGYTFGSGTRLTVV.

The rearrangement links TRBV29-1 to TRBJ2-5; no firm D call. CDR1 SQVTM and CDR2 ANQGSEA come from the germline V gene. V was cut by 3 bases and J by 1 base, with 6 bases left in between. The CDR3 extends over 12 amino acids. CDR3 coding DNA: TGCAGCGTTGATCAGCTCCAAGAGACCCAGTACTTC. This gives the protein CSVDQLQETQYF.

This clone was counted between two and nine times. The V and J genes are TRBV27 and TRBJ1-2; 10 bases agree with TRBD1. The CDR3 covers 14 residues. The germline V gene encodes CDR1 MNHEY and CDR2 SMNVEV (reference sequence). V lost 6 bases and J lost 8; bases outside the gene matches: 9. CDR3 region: CASRSRDRGSGYTF. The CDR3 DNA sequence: TGTGCCAGCAGATCACGGGACAGGGGAAGCGGCTACACCTTC.

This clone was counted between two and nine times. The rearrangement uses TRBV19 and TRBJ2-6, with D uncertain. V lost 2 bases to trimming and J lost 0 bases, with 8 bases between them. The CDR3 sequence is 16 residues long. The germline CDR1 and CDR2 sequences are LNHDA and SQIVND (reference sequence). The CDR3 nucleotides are TGTGCCAGTAGTATATCGGCAGTCTCTGGGGCCAACGTCCTGACTTTC. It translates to CASSISAVSGANVLTF. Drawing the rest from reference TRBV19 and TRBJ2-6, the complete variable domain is DGGITQSPKYLFRKEGQNVTLSCEQNLNHDAMYWYRQDPGQGLRLIYYSQIVNDFQKGDIAEGYSVSREKKESFPLTVTSAQKNPTAFYLCASSISAVSGANVLTFGAGSRLTVL.

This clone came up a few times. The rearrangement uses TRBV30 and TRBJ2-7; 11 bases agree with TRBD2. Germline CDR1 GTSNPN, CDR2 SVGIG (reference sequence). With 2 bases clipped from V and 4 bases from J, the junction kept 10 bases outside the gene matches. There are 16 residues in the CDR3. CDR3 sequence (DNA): TGTGCCTGGAGTTTTAGCGGGAGGGCCAGAAGTTACGAGCAGTACTTC. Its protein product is CAWSFSGRARSYEQYF.

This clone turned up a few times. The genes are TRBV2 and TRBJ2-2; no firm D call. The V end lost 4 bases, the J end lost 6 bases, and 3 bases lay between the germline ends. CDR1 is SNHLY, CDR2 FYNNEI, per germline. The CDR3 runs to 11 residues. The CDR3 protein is CASSVAGELFF. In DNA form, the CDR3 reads TGTGCCAGCAGTGTTGCCGGGGAGCTGTTTTTT. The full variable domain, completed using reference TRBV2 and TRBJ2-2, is EPEVTQTPSHQVTQMGQEVILRCVPISNHLYFYWYRQILGQKVEFLVSFYNNEISEKSEIFDDQFSVERPDGSNFTLKIRSTKLEDSAMYFCASSVAGELFFGEGSRLTVL.

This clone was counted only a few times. The CDR3 reads CASTPGWTGELFF. For the CDR3, the DNA is TGTGCCAGCACCCCTGGCTGGACCGGGGAGCTGTTTTTT. The chain uses TRBV2 and TRBJ2-2; D call uncertain. Per germline, CDR1 SNHLY and CDR2 FYNNEI. CDR3 length equals 13 residues. Trimming took 7 bases from V and 5 from J, leaving 11 bases between them.

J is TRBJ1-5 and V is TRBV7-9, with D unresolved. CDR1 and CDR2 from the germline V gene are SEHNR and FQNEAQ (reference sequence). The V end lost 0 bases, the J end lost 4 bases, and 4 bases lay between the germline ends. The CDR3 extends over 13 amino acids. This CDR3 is CASSLARNQPQHF. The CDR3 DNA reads TGTGCCAGCAGCTTAGCGCGGAATCAGCCCCAGCATTTT.